The source of this T cell receptor (beta chain) is a study of blood T cell repertoires in COVID-19. In its sample, this clone was seen a few times. V dropped 5 bases and J dropped 5 bases, with 12 bases sitting between them. The CDR3 consists of 13 residues. The germline V gene has CDR1 SGHVS and CDR2 FQNEAQ. Method: immunoSEQ multiplex PCR; TCRdb's copy keeps in-frame clones and lacks some. The sample contains about 380,000 clones, about 89% of which appear only once. The sequenced material came from PBMCs or T cells enriched from blood (not recorded which). The rearrangement links TRBV7-8 to TRBJ2-5; D unclear. The receptor was isolated from a man aged 25-45 years who had recovered from COVID-19. The CDR3, as DNA: TGTGCCAGCAGCGACGGCCAGAGGGAGACCCAGTACTTC. As protein: CASSDGQRETQYF.